The clone carrying this T cell receptor (beta chain) was detected many times. What it binds is not known. The CDR3 runs 14 residues. Germline V gene data show CDR1 as ENHRY and CDR2 as SYGVKD. Trimming pared 10 bases from V and 8 bases from J, leaving 18 bases between. The TCR beta libraries were generated through quantitative 5'-RACE incorporating molecular barcodes. Via MiXCR, TCRdb re-called the 5' RACE reads, giving one row per CDR3 protein. The sample records 500,000 or so distinct CDR3 sequences, roughly 5% being singletons. The sample originates from a study of CD8 T cells in ankylosing spondylitis. Study-level findings and limits: Earlier literature documents some of the motif variants in reactive arthritis synovial fluid and blood. Relatively rare in peripheral blood, disease-linked clones were also CD8+. Within ankylosing spondylitis blood, a TCR beta motif made up of under 10 highly homologous variants appeared to be characteristic. Reportedly, significant enrichment of disease-linked clones occurred in matched ankylosing spondylitis synovial fluid.

The sequence derives from a male donor with ankylosing spondylitis. Material: blood, either unsorted or a sorted T cell fraction (not recorded which). The V gene is TRBV10-3, the J gene TRBJ1-6; D is perhaps TRBD1 (6 bases). The CDR3 loop is CATRTVGFYSPLHF. The CDR3 DNA sequence: TGTGCCACCAGGACAGTGGGATTTTATTCACCCCTCCACTTT.